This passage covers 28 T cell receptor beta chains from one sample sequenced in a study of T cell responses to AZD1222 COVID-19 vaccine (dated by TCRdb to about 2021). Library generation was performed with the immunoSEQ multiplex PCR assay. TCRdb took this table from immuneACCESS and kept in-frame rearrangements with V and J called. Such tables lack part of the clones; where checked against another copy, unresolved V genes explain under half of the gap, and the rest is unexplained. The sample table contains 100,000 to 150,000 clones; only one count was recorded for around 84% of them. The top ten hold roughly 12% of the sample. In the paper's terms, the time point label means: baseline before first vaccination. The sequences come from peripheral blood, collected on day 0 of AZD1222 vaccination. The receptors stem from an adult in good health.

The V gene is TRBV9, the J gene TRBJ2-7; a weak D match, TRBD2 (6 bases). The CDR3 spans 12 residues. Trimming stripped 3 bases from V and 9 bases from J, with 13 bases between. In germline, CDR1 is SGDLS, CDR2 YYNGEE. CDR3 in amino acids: CASSGWDSRQYF. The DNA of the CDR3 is TGTGCCAGCAGCGGATGGGACTCGCGGCAGTACTTC.

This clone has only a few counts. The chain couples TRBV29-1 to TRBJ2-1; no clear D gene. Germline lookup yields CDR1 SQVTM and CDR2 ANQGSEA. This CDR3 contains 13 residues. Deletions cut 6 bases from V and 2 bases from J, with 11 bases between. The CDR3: CSVPLDPYNEQFF. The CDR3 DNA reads TGCAGCGTCCCTCTAGATCCCTACAATGAGCAGTTCTTC.

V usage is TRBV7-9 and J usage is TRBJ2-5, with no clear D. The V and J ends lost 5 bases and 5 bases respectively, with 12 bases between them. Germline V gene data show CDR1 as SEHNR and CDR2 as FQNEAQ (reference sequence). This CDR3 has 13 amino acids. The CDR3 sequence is CASSHNSIETQYF. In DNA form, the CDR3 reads TGTGCCAGCAGCCACAACTCCATTGAGACCCAGTACTTC.

CDR3 nucleotides: TGTGCCAGCAGTGAAGGATACAGGACTGAAGCTTTCTTT. Amino acids: CASSEGYRTEAFF. V gene TRBV6-1 combines with J gene TRBJ1-1, with D possibly matching TRBD1 (5 bases). Germline V lookup: CDR1 MNHNS, CDR2 SASEGT. The CDR3 covers 13 residues. V was shortened by 1 base and J by 5 bases, with 8 bases between the two germline ends.

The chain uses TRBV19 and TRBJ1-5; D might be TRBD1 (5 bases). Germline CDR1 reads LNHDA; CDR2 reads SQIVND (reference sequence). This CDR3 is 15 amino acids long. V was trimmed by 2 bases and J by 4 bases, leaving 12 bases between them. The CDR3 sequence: CASSISLRGNQPQHF. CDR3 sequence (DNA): TGTGCCAGTAGTATATCCCTCCGGGGGAATCAGCCCCAGCATTTT.

The chain's CDR3 is CASPDGSPEAFF. The CDR3 nucleotides are TGTGCCAGTCCTGATGGAAGCCCTGAAGCTTTCTTT. This chain uses TRBV6-4 with TRBJ1-1; D gene ambiguous. Trimming cost V 9 bases and J 6 bases, with 14 bases left between them. The CDR3 contains 12 residues. Germline CDR1 and CDR2: MRHNA and SNTAGT.

CDR3 region: CASSSPDRGSKEQYF. CDR3 coding DNA: TGTGCCAGCAGTAGCCCGGACAGGGGGTCTAAAGAGCAGTACTTC. This chain links TRBV6-6 with TRBJ2-7, with 10 positions matching TRBD1. The CDR3 spans 15 residues. Trimming at V came to 5 bases and at J to 7 bases, leaving 11 bases not matched to a gene. Germline lookup yields CDR1 MNHNY and CDR2 SVGAGI (reference sequence).

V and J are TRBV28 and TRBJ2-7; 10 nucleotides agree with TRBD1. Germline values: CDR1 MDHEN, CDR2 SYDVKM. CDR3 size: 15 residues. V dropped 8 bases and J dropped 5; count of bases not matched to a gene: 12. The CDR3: CASYDPTGGSDEQYF. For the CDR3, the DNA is TGTGCCAGCTATGATCCGACAGGGGGCTCGGACGAGCAGTACTTC. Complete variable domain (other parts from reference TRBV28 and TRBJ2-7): DVKVTQSSRYLVKRTGEKVFLECVQDMDHENMFWYRQDPGLGLRLIYFSYDVKMKEKGDIPEGYSVSREKKERFSLILESASTNQTSMYLCASYDPTGGSDEQYFGPGTRLTVT.

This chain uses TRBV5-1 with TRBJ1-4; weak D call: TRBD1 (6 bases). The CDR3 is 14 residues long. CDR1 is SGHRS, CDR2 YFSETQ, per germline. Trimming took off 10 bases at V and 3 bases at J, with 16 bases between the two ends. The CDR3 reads CASGSGTPNEKLFF. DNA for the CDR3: TGCGCCTCCGGGTCAGGGACACCTAATGAAAAACTGTTTTTT.

The CDR3 DNA follows: TGTGCCAGCAGTTACCAAATAGCGGGGGGCACAGATACGCAGTATTTT. This translates into CASSYQIAGGTDTQYF. The V and J genes are TRBV6-5 and TRBJ2-3; 9 bases are a match to TRBD2. This CDR3 comprises 16 residues. J lost 1 base, V lost 2 bases, and 4 bases had no gene match. Per germline, CDR1 MNHEY and CDR2 SVGAGI.

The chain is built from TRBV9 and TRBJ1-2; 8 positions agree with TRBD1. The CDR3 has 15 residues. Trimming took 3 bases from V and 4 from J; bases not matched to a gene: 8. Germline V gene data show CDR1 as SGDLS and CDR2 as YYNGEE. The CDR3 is CASSARTGKGYGYTF. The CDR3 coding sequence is TGTGCCAGCAGCGCACGGACAGGGAAAGGCTATGGCTACACCTTC.

Written as DNA, the CDR3 is TGTGCCAGCAAACAGGGGTTGAACACCGGGGAGCTGTTTTTT. Residues: CASKQGLNTGELFF. The V gene is TRBV2, the J gene TRBJ2-2; TRBD1 matches at 7 bases. V shed 7 bases, J shed 1 base, and the junction held 3 bases outside the gene matches. CDR3 length: 14 amino acids. Germline values: CDR1 SNHLY, CDR2 FYNNEI.

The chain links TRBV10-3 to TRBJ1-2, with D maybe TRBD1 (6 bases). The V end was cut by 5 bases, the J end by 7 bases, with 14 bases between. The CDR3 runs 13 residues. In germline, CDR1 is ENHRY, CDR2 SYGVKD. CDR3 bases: TGTGCCATCAGTACAGGGCCGGGGATTGGCTACACCTTC. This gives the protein CAISTGPGIGYTF.

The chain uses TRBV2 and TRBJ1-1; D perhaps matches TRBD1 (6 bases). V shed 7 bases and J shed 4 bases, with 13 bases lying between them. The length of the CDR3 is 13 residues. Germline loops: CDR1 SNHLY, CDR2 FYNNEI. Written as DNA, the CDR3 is TGTGCCAGCAAATCAGGGGTGGCCACTGAAGCTTTCTTT. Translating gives CASKSGVATEAFF.

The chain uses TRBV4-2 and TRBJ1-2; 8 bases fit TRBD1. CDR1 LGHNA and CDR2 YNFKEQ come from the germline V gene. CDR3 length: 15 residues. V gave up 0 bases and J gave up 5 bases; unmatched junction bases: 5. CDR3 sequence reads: CASSQDFGQGYGYTF. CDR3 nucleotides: TGTGCCAGCAGCCAAGATTTCGGACAGGGTTATGGCTACACCTTC.

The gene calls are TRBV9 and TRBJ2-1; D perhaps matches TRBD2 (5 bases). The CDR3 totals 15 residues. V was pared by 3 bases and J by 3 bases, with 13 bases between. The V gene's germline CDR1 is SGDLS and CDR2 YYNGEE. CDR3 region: CASSGRGEGYNEQFF. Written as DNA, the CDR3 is TGTGCCAGCAGCGGCCGGGGAGAGGGCTACAATGAGCAGTTCTTC. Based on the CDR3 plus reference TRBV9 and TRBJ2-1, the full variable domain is DSGVTQTPKHLITATGQRVTLRCSPRSGDLSVYWYQQSLDQGLQFLIQYYNGEERAKGNILERFSAQQFPDLHSELNLSSLELGDSALYFCASSGRGEGYNEQFFGPGTRLTVL.

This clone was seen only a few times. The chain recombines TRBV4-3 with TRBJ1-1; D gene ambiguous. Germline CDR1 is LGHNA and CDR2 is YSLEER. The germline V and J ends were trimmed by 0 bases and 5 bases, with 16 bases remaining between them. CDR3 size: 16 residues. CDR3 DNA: TGCGCCAGCAGCCAAGATTTAGGCCGAGGGAGGACTGAAGCTTTCTTT. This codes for CASSQDLGRGRTEAFF.

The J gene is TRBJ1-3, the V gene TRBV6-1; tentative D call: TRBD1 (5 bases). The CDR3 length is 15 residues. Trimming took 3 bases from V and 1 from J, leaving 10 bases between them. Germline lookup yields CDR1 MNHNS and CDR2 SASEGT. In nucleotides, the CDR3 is TGTGCCAGCAGTGATGGGGACTTTTCTGGAAACACCATATATTTT. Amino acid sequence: CASSDGDFSGNTIYF.

CDR3 in amino acids: CASSLAGHWVEFF. CDR3 DNA sequence: TGTGCCAGCAGCTTAGCCGGGCACTGGGTCGAGTTCTTC. The chain carries TRBV11-2 and TRBJ2-1; D remains ambiguous. The CDR3 has 13 residues. CDR1 and CDR2 from the germline V gene are SGHAT and FQNNGV. Trimming stripped 1 base from V and 14 bases from J, with 15 bases between.

CDR3 in DNA: TGTGCCAGCAGCGTAGTAAACAGTAACTATGGCTACACCTTC. Translating it yields CASSVVNSNYGYTF. The genes are TRBV9 and TRBJ1-2; no clear D. The germline V gene encodes CDR1 SGDLS and CDR2 YYNGEE. CDR3 length: 14 residues. Trimming took 0 bases from V and 1 from J, leaving 7 bases between them.

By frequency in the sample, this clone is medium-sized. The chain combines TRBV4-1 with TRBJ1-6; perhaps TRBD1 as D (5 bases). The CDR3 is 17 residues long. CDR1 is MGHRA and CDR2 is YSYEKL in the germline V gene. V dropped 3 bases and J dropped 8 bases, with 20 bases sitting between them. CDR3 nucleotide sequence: TGCGCCAGCAGCCAGGAACAGGTTGTTTCCAGGCATTCACCCCTCCACTTT. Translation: CASSQEQVVSRHSPLHF.

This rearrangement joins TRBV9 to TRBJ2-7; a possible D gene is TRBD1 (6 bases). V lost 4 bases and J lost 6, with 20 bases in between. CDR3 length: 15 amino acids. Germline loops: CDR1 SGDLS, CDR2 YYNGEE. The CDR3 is CASSPEDSPLSEQYF. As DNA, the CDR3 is TGTGCCAGCAGCCCCGAGGACAGTCCCCTAAGCGAGCAGTACTTC.

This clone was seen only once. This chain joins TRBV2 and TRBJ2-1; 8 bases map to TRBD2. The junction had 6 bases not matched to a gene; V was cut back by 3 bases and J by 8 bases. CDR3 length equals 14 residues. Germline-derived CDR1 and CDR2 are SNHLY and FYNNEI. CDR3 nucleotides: TGTGCCAGCAGTGAGAGCGGGACTAGTTATGAGCAGTTCTTC. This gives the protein CASSESGTSYEQFF.

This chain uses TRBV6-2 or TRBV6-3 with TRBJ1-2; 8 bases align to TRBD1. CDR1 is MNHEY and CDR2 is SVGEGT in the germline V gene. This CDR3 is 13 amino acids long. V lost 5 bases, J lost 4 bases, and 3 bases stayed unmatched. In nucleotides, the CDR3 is TGTGCCAGCAGTGCGGGACAGGTCTATGGCTACACCTTC. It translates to CASSAGQVYGYTF.

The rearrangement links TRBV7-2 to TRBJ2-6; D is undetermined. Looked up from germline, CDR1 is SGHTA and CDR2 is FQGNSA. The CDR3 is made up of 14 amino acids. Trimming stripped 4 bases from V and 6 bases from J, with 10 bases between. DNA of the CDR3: TGTGCCAGCAGCTCGTCCCACGTGGCCAACGTCCTGACTTTC. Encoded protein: CASSSSHVANVLTF.

The CDR3 coding sequence is TGTGCCAGCAGCTCCACTAGCGGGGCAGTCCAAGAGACCCAGTACTTC. Its translation: CASSSTSGAVQETQYF. The rearrangement links TRBV11-3 to TRBJ2-5, with TRBD2 matching over 10 bases. V lost 4 bases to trimming and J lost 1 base; unmatched junction nucleotides: 6. Germline V gene sequence: CDR1 SGHNT, CDR2 YENEEA. This CDR3 has 16 amino acids.

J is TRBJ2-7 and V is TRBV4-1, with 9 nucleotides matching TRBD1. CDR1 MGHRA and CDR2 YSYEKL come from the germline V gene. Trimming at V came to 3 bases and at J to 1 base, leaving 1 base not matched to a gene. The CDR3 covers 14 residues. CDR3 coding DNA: TGCGCCAGCAGCCAGGACAGGGGATCCTACGAGCAGTACTTC. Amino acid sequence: CASSQDRGSYEQYF.

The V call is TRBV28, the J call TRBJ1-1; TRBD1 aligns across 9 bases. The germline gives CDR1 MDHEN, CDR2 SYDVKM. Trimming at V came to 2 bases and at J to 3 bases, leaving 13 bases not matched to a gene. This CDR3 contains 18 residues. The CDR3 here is CASSLRAYRGRGDTEAFF. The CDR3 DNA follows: TGTGCCAGCAGTTTACGGGCTTACAGGGGGCGCGGGGACACTGAAGCTTTCTTT.